This T cell receptor (beta chain) was identified in a study of T cell changes during pregnancy in multiple sclerosis. Generated by immunoSEQ multiplex PCR, the TCRdb table keeps only in-frame clones and is missing some. This sample has just under 45,000 clones, with 95% to 96% found just once. The clonotype comes from a female donor with multiple sclerosis, enrolled in a pregnancy study. Sequencing was performed on peripheral blood, taken in the second trimester of pregnancy.

The CDR3 coding sequence is TGTGCCAGCAGCTTTGGGGGGGGAAATAGCAATCAGCCCCAGCATTTT. This translates into CASSFGGGNSNQPQHF. V is TRBV5-5 and J is TRBJ1-5, with a tentative D call TRBD1 (5 bases). The CDR3 loop spans 16 amino acids. Deletions cut 2 bases from V and 0 bases from J, with 12 bases between. CDR1 SGHKS and CDR2 YYEKEE come from the germline V gene (reference sequence). The full variable domain, its missing parts supplied by reference TRBV5-5 and TRBJ1-5, is DAGVTQSPTHLIKTRGQQVTLRCSPISGHKSVSWYQQVLGQGPQFIFQYYEKEERGRGNFPDRFSARQFPNYSSELNVNALLLGDSALYLCASSFGGGNSNQPQHFGDGTRLSIL.